This TCR beta chain was identified during a study of blood T cell repertoires in COVID-19. As originally analysed: Amplifying reference gene primers gave estimates of nucleated cell counts. Libraries were prepared by immunoSEQ multiplex PCR; TCRdb keeps only in-frame clonotypes and omits some of them. The V and J calls and clone size were taken over from that table, and D and trimming were inferred from the DNA. The sample includes some 250,000 clones, over 75% of them seen just once. J lost 4 bases, V lost 4 bases, and 1 base had no gene match. The germline V gene encodes CDR1 SGHDT and CDR2 YYEEEE. The CDR3 is 14 amino acids.

The chain has TRBV5-6 and TRBJ2-1; 11 nucleotides line up with TRBD2. Specimen: peripheral blood. This TCR came from a woman over 75 with acute or convalescent COVID-19. The CDR3 DNA reads as TGTGCCAGCAGCCCTAGCGGGAGGTACAATGAGCAGTTCTTC. This codes for CASSPSGRYNEQFF. Full variable domain (remainder filled in from reference TRBV5-6 and TRBJ2-1): DAGVTQSPTHLIKTRGQQVTLRCSPKSGHDTVSWYQQALGQGPQFIFQYYEEEERQRGNFPDRFSGHQFPNYSSELNVNALLLGDSALYLCASSPSGRYNEQFFGPGTRLTVL.